The 21 T cell receptor beta chains presented below share a single source sample, sequenced in a study of T-cell memory formation after mild COVID-19. TCRdb recomputed calls from the 5' RACE reads with MiXCR, one row per CDR3 protein. Here the sample spans some 190,000 distinct CDR3 sequences, about 17% being singletons. Sequencing was performed on PBMCs or a T cell subset sorted from them (not recorded which). These receptors all stem from an adult woman who had mild COVID-19 (a few samples of this study predate the infection). Cell type and time point are not known.

This clonotype showed up many times. This chain links TRBV5-6 with TRBJ2-3; 7 bases agree with TRBD2. Germline V gene sequence: CDR1 SGHDT, CDR2 YYEEEE. The V and J ends lost 4 bases and 2 bases, in that order; junction bases with no gene match: 16. The CDR3 runs to 18 residues. This CDR3 reads CASSGPASERGDTDTQYF. As DNA, the CDR3 is TGTGCCAGCAGCGGCCCGGCTTCGGAGCGGGGTGACACAGATACGCAGTATTTT.

The table lists this clonotype with a few counts. The chain couples TRBV29-1 to TRBJ2-3, with D hard to call. Trimming cost V 5 bases and J 7 bases, with 13 bases left between them. Per germline, CDR1 SQVTM and CDR2 ANQGSEA. The CDR3 runs 12 residues. The DNA of the CDR3 is TGCAGCGTTCGTGCAGGTGTAAATACGCAGTATTTT. This codes for CSVRAGVNTQYF.

This clonotype was detected ten times or more. The rearrangement uses TRBV7-8 and TRBJ2-5; D is unclear. The germline V and J ends were trimmed by 5 bases and 4 bases, with 5 bases remaining between them. The length of the CDR3 is 11 residues. Germline V CDR1 and CDR2: SGHVS, FQNEAQ. CDR3: CASSRRETQYF. Here the CDR3 DNA reads TGTGCCAGCAGCCGGAGAGAGACCCAGTACTTC.

V usage is TRBV7-2 and J usage is TRBJ2-1, with 12 nucleotides matching TRBD2. V lost 0 bases to trimming and J lost 7 bases; unmatched junction nucleotides: 7. The CDR3 has 17 residues. Germline lookup yields CDR1 SGHTA and CDR2 FQGNSA. In DNA, the CDR3 is TGTGCCAGCAGCTTAGCTCCGGGGACTAGCGGGTCGAATGAGCAGTTCTTC. This translates into CASSLAPGTSGSNEQFF.

This clonotype appeared many times. The V and J genes are TRBV7-2 and TRBJ2-7, with D perhaps matching TRBD2 (6 bases). The CDR3 runs 16 residues. V was shortened by 1 base and J by 0 bases, with 13 bases between the two germline ends. The germline V gene has CDR1 SGHTA and CDR2 FQGNSA. The CDR3 loop is CASSLGLAGSSYEQYF. The CDR3 DNA follows: TGTGCCAGCAGCTTAGGTTTGGCGGGGAGCTCCTACGAGCAGTACTTC.

This clonotype showed up just a few times. The V and J genes are TRBV9 and TRBJ2-1; 7 positions match TRBD2. Germline lookup yields CDR1 SGDLS and CDR2 YYNGEE. The CDR3 totals 16 residues. The V gene end was trimmed by 4 bases and the J gene end by 9 bases; junction bases not matched to a gene: 16. The CDR3 region is CASSSLLAGTRGEQFF. DNA for the CDR3: TGTGCCAGCAGCTCTTTGTTAGCGGGTACGAGGGGTGAGCAGTTCTTC.

There are a few counts of this clonotype. This rearrangement joins TRBV3-1 to TRBJ2-7, with TRBD1 identical over 7 bases. The CDR3 extends over 14 amino acids. Germline CDR1 and CDR2: LGHDT and YNNKEL (reference sequence). The V gene end was trimmed by 4 bases and the J gene end by 5 bases; junction bases not matched to a gene: 8. CDR3 sequence (DNA): TGTGCCAGCAGCCTCGATACGACAGGGCACGAGCAGTACTTC. Translating gives CASSLDTTGHEQYF.

The chain links TRBV25-1 to TRBJ1-2; D unclear. V was clipped by 1 base and J by 5 bases, with 14 bases between them. The V gene's germline CDR1 is MGHDK and CDR2 SYGVNS. The CDR3 spans 15 residues. The chain's CDR3 is CASSESPGNGYGYTF. DNA of the CDR3: TGTGCCAGCAGTGAATCCCCGGGGAACGGTTATGGCTACACCTTC.

The chain joins TRBV5-1 to TRBJ2-3; D uncertain. V was pared by 2 bases and J by 6 bases, with 16 bases between. Germline values: CDR1 SGHRS, CDR2 YFSETQ. The CDR3 sequence is 15 residues long. CDR3 residues: CASSLQRVLGDTQYF. Written as DNA, the CDR3 is TGCGCCAGCAGCTTACAACGGGTCCTGGGGGATACGCAGTATTTT. Filled out from reference TRBV5-1 and TRBJ2-3, the complete variable domain reads KAGVTQTPRYLIKTRGQQVTLSCSPISGHRSVSWYQQTPGQGLQFLFEYFSETQRNKGNFPGRFSGRQFSNSRSEMNVSTLELGDSALYLCASSLQRVLGDTQYFGPGTRLTVL.

The rearrangement joins TRBV27 to TRBJ2-7; 11 nucleotides align to TRBD2. Germline V gene data show CDR1 as MNHEY and CDR2 as SMNVEV (reference sequence). With V trimmed by 2 bases and J by 1 base, 4 bases remained unmatched. The CDR3 extends over 16 amino acids. Written as DNA, the CDR3 is TGTGCCAGCAGTTTAGTTGGGACTAGCGGTTCCTACGAGCAGTACTTC. It specifies CASSLVGTSGSYEQYF.

V usage is TRBV7-8 and J usage is TRBJ2-5, with D possibly called TRBD1 or TRBD2 (6 bases each). The V and J ends lost 7 bases and 4 bases respectively, with 22 bases between them. Germline CDR1 is SGHVS and CDR2 is FQNEAQ. The CDR3 length is 16 residues. The CDR3 DNA sequence: TGTGCCAGCACCCCGGGGGCAGGGGCGAACGGAGAGACCCAGTACTTC. Protein sequence: CASTPGAGANGETQYF.

The genes are TRBV6-5 and TRBJ2-5; 11 bases agree with TRBD1. The V and J ends lost 5 bases and 4 bases, in that order; junction bases with no gene match: 6. Germline V CDR1 and CDR2: MNHEY, SVGAGI. The CDR3 covers 15 residues. CDR3 protein: CASSAGQGGRETQYF. The CDR3 DNA follows: TGTGCCAGCAGTGCGGGACAGGGGGGAAGAGAGACCCAGTACTTC.

This clonotype was detected a few times. The chain carries TRBV20-1 and TRBJ1-5, with D maybe TRBD1 (5 bases). CDR1 is DFQATT and CDR2 is SNEGSKA in the germline V gene (reference sequence). V gave up 3 bases and J gave up 3 bases, with 12 bases separating them. The CDR3 covers 14 residues. In DNA form, the CDR3 reads TGCAGTGCTAGGAGGCAGGGTTTCAATCAGCCCCAGCATTTT. Translated, it gives CSARRQGFNQPQHF.

The chain uses TRBV12-3 or TRBV12-4 and TRBJ2-3; no reliable D call. The CDR3 covers 16 residues. Trimming removed 5 bases from V and 1 base from J, with 16 bases in between. In DNA, the CDR3 is TGTGCCAGCAGTCGGCGATTAACCTCCGGCACAGATACGCAGTATTTT. It specifies CASSRRLTSGTDTQYF.

V gene TRBV7-2 combines with J gene TRBJ2-1; D is possibly TRBD1 or TRBD2 (5 bases each). V lost 4 bases and J 5 bases, leaving 21 bases between the germline ends. This CDR3 has 17 amino acids. Germline V gene lookup returns CDR1 SGHTA and CDR2 FQGNSA. The DNA of the CDR3 is TGTGCCAGCAGCTCGCAAACCGGGACCCCCACGAACAATGAGCAGTTCTTC. Translated: CASSSQTGTPTNNEQFF.

This clonotype was found a few times. The chain couples TRBV4-2 to TRBJ1-2, with a tentative D call TRBD1 (5 bases). Looked up from germline, CDR1 is LGHNA and CDR2 is YNFKEQ. V lost 0 bases, J lost 5 bases, and 13 bases lay in between. This CDR3 spans 15 amino acids. CDR3 sequence (DNA): TGTGCCAGCAGCCAAGAAGGGACGGTGGCATATGGCTACACCTTC. The encoded protein is CASSQEGTVAYGYTF.

The chain recombines TRBV4-2 with TRBJ1-2; possible D gene TRBD1, 5 bases. From germline, CDR1 is LGHNA and CDR2 YNFKEQ. The V gene lost 7 bases and the J gene lost 6 bases, with 18 bases spanning the gap. The CDR3 is made up of 14 amino acids. The CDR3 protein is CASTRRGDVHGYTF. CDR3 bases: TGTGCCAGCACCCGACGAGGGGATGTACATGGCTACACCTTC.

Remarks on this clonotype: Its ends do not fully match the called genes, so a read error is possible. The V and J genes are TRBV7-2 and TRBJ2-6; no clear D. This CDR3 contains 15 residues. Germline CDR1 SGHTA, CDR2 FQGNSA. The CDR3 nucleotides read TGTGCCAGCAGCCGACGGAACTCTGGTGCCAACGTCCTGACTTTC. As protein: CASSRRNSGANVLTF.

This clonotype occurred a few times. This sequence joins TRBV7-3 and TRBJ1-1, with D possibly matching TRBD1 (6 bases). Trimming removed 2 bases from V and 4 bases from J, with 14 bases in between. This CDR3 has 15 amino acids. From germline, CDR1 is SGHTA and CDR2 FQGTGA. DNA of the CDR3: TGTGCCAGCAGCTTAGAGGGTCGAGGGGGCACTGAAGCTTTCTTT. Amino acids: CASSLEGRGGTEAFF.

This clonotype was seen a few times. This chain joins TRBV7-3 and TRBJ2-3; D may be TRBD2 (6 bases). Deletions cut 5 bases from V and 6 bases from J, with 6 bases between. This CDR3 is 11 amino acids long. CDR1 is SGHTA, CDR2 FQGTGA, per germline. In DNA, the CDR3 is TGTGCCAGCAGCCGGGGGGATACGCAGTATTTT. Protein: CASSRGDTQYF. Using reference TRBV7-3 and TRBJ2-3 for the parts outside the CDR3, the full variable domain is GAGVSQTPSNKVTEKGKYVELRCDPISGHTALYWYRQSLGQGPEFLIYFQGTGAADDSGLPNDRFFAVRPEGSVSTLKIQRTERGDSAVYLCASSRGDTQYFGPGTRLTVL.

This clonotype was recorded at least ten times. V and J are TRBV9 and TRBJ2-7; D unresolved. Germline V gene lookup returns CDR1 SGDLS and CDR2 YYNGEE. Trimming stripped 0 bases from V and 1 base from J, with 5 bases between. This CDR3 has 13 residues. CDR3 amino acids: CASSVDISYEQYF. In DNA, the CDR3 is TGTGCCAGCAGCGTAGACATTTCCTACGAGCAGTACTTC.